This T cell receptor (beta chain) was found in a study of T-cell memory formation after mild COVID-19. This clonotype has a handful of counts. V dropped 3 bases and J dropped 0 bases, with 12 bases sitting between them. The CDR3 loop spans 16 amino acids. CDR1 and CDR2 (germline): KGHDR, SFDVKD. TCRdb passed the 5' RACE reads through MiXCR, listing each CDR3 protein once. The data show about half a million distinct CDR3 sequences, approximately 18% seen once. The rearrangement links TRBV24-1 to TRBJ2-3; perhaps TRBD2 as D (5 bases). This receptor was identified in an adult woman who had mild COVID-19 (a few samples of this study predate the infection). Cell type and time point are not known. Material for sequencing was PBMCs or a T cell subset sorted from them (not recorded which). DNA of the CDR3: TGTGCCACCAGTGATATAGAGACGGGAAGCACAGATACGCAGTATTTT. This encodes CATSDIETGSTDTQYF.